The TCR beta chain under discussion was sequenced for a study of T-cell reconstitution after alpha-beta-depleted transplantation in children (dated by TCRdb to the mid-2010s). A note on the overall study: T-cell immune reconstitution after TCRalphabeta/CD19-depleted allogeneic hematopoietic cell transplantation in children was quantitatively tracked in the study by means of TCR repertoire profiling.

Libraries came from PCR. Instrument on record: Illumina HiSeq 2500. TCR library preparation used molecular barcoding, with unique molecular identifiers applied to normalize quantification of the TCRbeta repertoire. The public reads were run again by TCRdb, first through fastp at Q25 and then through MiXCR, and only productive beta chains were kept. One record per CDR3 amino acid sequence lists the most common genes and DNA. The sample table lists approximately 1,000,000 distinct CDR3 sequences, roughly 29% of them with a count of one. The ten largest make up about 28% of the sample. Remarks on this clonotype: Its cognate antigen has yet to be identified. Per-nucleotide qualities are absent, and no much larger clonotype sits a single base away.

Points the paper makes about the study in general: In some patients, high TCRbeta diversity at day 60 was attributed to recipient T cells and intrathymic progenitors that had survived conditioning. The frequencies of hyperexpanded clones fell over the following months, and after one year, T-cell counts and TCRbeta diversity were mostly attributed to newly produced T cells. The apparently early recovery of alphabetaT-cell counts about two months after transplant reportedly depended on only several hundred rapidly expanded clones that came from non-depleted graft cells.

This specimen's treatment or condition label, per the study, means: allogeneic hematopoietic cell transplantation with graft depleted of TCRalphabeta T cells and CD19 B cells. The children who served as transplant recipients had been given grafts of TCRalphabeta/CD19-depleted allogeneic hematopoietic cells. The CDR3 covers 14 residues, taking in both the cysteine and the phenylalanine. The DNA shown is the 42-base CDR3, in frame from base 1. The germline V gene sets CDR1 to MDHEN and CDR2 to SYDVKM. The V and J ends are trimmed by 2 bases and 5 bases, leaving 12 bases between them. The V and J segments used are TRBV28 and TRBJ1-2, with no D gene named confidently. Source: PBMCs, mostly from graft donor cells, taken 360 days after TCRalphabeta/CD19-depleted stem cell transplant. The TCR was taken from a boy under three years old who had a stem cell transplant for SCID, so the T cells may come from the graft donor. The CDR3 protein: CASSLASAEYGYTF. The DNA sequence reads TGTGCCAGCAGTTTAGCGTCGGCCGAGTATGGCTACACCTTC.